The 16 T cell receptor beta chains reported below all come from one sample, sequenced in a study of radiation and T cells in renal cell carcinoma. The table came from immunoSEQ multiplex PCR; TCRdb's copy has only in-frame clones and leaves some out. The sample has 150,000 or so clones, roughly 90% seen once. The time point is: baseline pretreatment blood. Treatment: 15 Gy SBRT to primary tumor, nephrectomy 4 weeks later. This material consisted of blood, taken from a patient whose treatment included radiotherapy and nephrectomy. All receptors derive from a woman in her forties or fifties with renal cell carcinoma.

The chain recombines TRBV4-1 with TRBJ2-3; 10 positions match TRBD1. J lost 0 bases, V lost 6 bases, and 3 bases had no gene match. Germline-derived CDR1 and CDR2 are MGHRA and YSYEKL. The CDR3 is 15 amino acids. CDR3 bases: TGCGCCAGCAGACCGGGACAGGGGAGCACAGATACGCAGTATTTT. This codes for CASRPGQGSTDTQYF.

This rearrangement joins TRBV15 to TRBJ2-2; possibly TRBD2 for D (5 bases). This CDR3 is built from 13 residues. V lost 5 bases to trimming and J lost 6 bases, with 10 bases between them. Germline CDR1 LNHNV, CDR2 YYDKDF (reference sequence). The CDR3 nucleotides are TGTGCCACCAGCCGGGGTAGGGCCGGGGAGCTGTTTTTT. Its translation is CATSRGRAGELFF.

This chain uses TRBV4-1 with TRBJ1-5; TRBD1 agrees at 7 bases. The CDR3 is 16 residues long. The germline V gene encodes CDR1 MGHRA and CDR2 YSYEKL. Unmatched junction bases numbered 6, after V lost 0 bases and J lost 4 bases. CDR3: CASSQENSGGNQPQHF. CDR3 DNA: TGCGCCAGCAGCCAAGAGAATTCAGGGGGAAATCAGCCCCAGCATTTT.

V and J are TRBV5-4 and TRBJ2-2; 7 bases match TRBD1. CDR1 SGHNT and CDR2 YYREEE come from the germline V gene (reference sequence). The CDR3 contains 15 residues. V shed 4 bases, J shed 1 base, and the junction held 4 bases outside the gene matches. CDR3 amino acids: CASSRDRVNTGELFF. CDR3 nucleotides: TGTGCCAGCAGCCGAGACAGGGTGAACACCGGGGAGCTGTTTTTT.

Here the CDR3 reads CASSFKSGSPGELFF. The CDR3 DNA follows: TGTGCCAGCAGCTTTAAATCCGGGTCCCCCGGGGAGCTGTTTTTT. The rearrangement uses TRBV5-4 and TRBJ2-2; D remains unclear. The germline gives CDR1 SGHNT, CDR2 YYREEE (reference sequence). The CDR3 runs 15 residues. Trimming shortened V by 2 bases and J by 6 bases, and 14 bases separated the two germline ends.

This chain joins TRBV18 and TRBJ2-3; D gene ambiguous. The CDR3 spans 16 residues. Trimming removed 3 bases from V and 1 base from J, with 14 bases in between. Germline CDR1 reads KGHSH; CDR2 reads LQKENI. For the CDR3, the DNA is TGTGCCAGCTCACCCATCTGGTTATCGGGCACAGATACGCAGTATTTT. This encodes CASSPIWLSGTDTQYF.

The chain employs TRBV14 and TRBJ2-5, with D possibly called TRBD1 or TRBD2 (5 bases each). The J call is uncertain, as TRBJ2-7 better fits the DNA end. The CDR3 has 16 residues. The V gene's germline CDR1 is SGHDN and CDR2 FVKESK. The CDR3 is CASSQERRAGRDEQYF. In nucleotides, the CDR3 is TGTGCCAGCAGCCAAGAACGGCGGGCAGGGCGGGACGAGCAGTACTTC.

The chain couples TRBV5-1 to TRBJ2-1; D possibly corresponds to TRBD1 (6 bases). Trimming took off 4 bases at V and 2 bases at J, with 10 bases between the two ends. The CDR3 is 14 residues long. In germline, CDR1 is SGHRS, CDR2 YFSETQ. CDR3 sequence reads: CASSPGTTYNEQFF. CDR3 sequence (DNA): TGCGCCAGCAGCCCCGGGACAACCTACAATGAGCAGTTCTTC. The full variable domain, its missing parts supplied by reference TRBV5-1 and TRBJ2-1, is KAGVTQTPRYLIKTRGQQVTLSCSPISGHRSVSWYQQTPGQGLQFLFEYFSETQRNKGNFPGRFSGRQFSNSRSEMNVSTLELGDSALYLCASSPGTTYNEQFFGPGTRLTVL.

V usage is TRBV5-1 and J usage is TRBJ1-4; 7 bases line up with TRBD1. Germline V gene lookup returns CDR1 SGHRS and CDR2 YFSETQ. The CDR3 extends over 14 amino acids. Losses at the gene ends were 4 bases for V and 5 bases for J; bases not matched to a gene: 5. CDR3 region: CASSTGTVNEKLFF. The CDR3 nucleotides are TGCGCCAGCAGCACGGGGACAGTAAATGAAAAACTGTTTTTT.

The chain couples TRBV10-3 to TRBJ2-7; TRBD2 agrees at 12 bases. V was clipped by 9 bases and J by 0 bases; unmatched bases: 3. Germline values: CDR1 ENHRY, CDR2 SYGVKD. This CDR3 has 14 residues. This CDR3 is CAILAGGSSYEQYF. CDR3 DNA sequence: TGTGCCATTCTAGCGGGGGGGAGCTCCTACGAGCAGTACTTC.

The chain links TRBV7-6 to TRBJ2-5, with 9 bases lining up with TRBD1. CDR3 length equals 13 residues. V lost 5 bases, J lost 5 bases, and 3 bases stayed unmatched. The germline CDR1 and CDR2 sequences are SGHVS and FNYEAQ. The CDR3 bases are TGTGCCAGCAGCGAGACAGGGGGGGAGACCCAGTACTTC. Translation gives CASSETGGETQYF.

The gene calls are TRBV6-5 and TRBJ2-3, with D unclear. Germline CDR1 MNHEY, CDR2 SVGAGI. V lost 4 bases, J lost 0 bases, and 14 bases lay in between. The CDR3 is made up of 16 amino acids. The CDR3 loop is CASSSRQVLSTDTQYF. The CDR3 coding sequence is TGTGCCAGCAGTTCCCGACAAGTCCTCAGCACAGATACGCAGTATTTT.

A single count supports this clone. The V call is TRBV5-1, the J call TRBJ2-7; 10 bases are a match to TRBD1. The V segment lost 0 bases and the J segment 6 bases; nucleotides outside the gene matches: 6. The CDR3 extends over 15 amino acids. CDR1 and CDR2 from the germline V gene are SGHRS and YFSETQ. CDR3 sequence (DNA): TGCGCCAGCAGCTTGGCAGGGACAGGGGTAGGCGAGCAGTACTTC. Translating gives CASSLAGTGVGEQYF.

The chain recombines TRBV5-1 with TRBJ1-1, with D perhaps TRBD1 (5 bases). The CDR3 extends over 13 amino acids. Trimming stripped 2 bases from V and 1 base from J, with 6 bases between. Germline CDR1 is SGHRS and CDR2 is YFSETQ. The CDR3 DNA sequence: TGCGCCAGCAGCTTCCAGGGGAACACTGAAGCTTTCTTT. This codes for CASSFQGNTEAFF.

The rearrangement links TRBV4-2 to TRBJ2-2, with TRBD2 as a possible D gene (6 bases). Germline V lookup: CDR1 LGHNA, CDR2 YNFKEQ. There are 13 residues in the CDR3. V shed 4 bases and J shed 5 bases, with 8 bases lying between them. CDR3 sequence (DNA): TGTGCCAGCAGCCTGACTAGAACCGGGGAGCTGTTTTTT. This gives the protein CASSLTRTGELFF.

The V and J genes are TRBV7-2 and TRBJ1-6; TRBD1 is a possible D gene (6 bases). The CDR3 spans 16 residues. Trimming took off 3 bases at V and 9 bases at J, with 18 bases between the two ends. The V gene's germline CDR1 is SGHTA and CDR2 FQGNSA. The CDR3 nucleotides are TGTGCCAGCAGCTTTGGGGGGGCAGGAGGATCTTCACCCCTCCACTTT. This codes for CASSFGGAGGSSPLHF.